This T cell receptor beta chain was captured in a study of blood T cell repertoires in COVID-19. Study overall: Nucleic acid was either cDNA or gDNA, and it came from T cells, B-cell-depleted T cells, or PBMCs.

Profiling relied on immunoSEQ multiplex PCR, and the TCRdb table lists in-frame clones only, not all of them. The sample contains approximately 450,000 clones, about 90% of which appear only once. CDR3 length equals 15 residues. The V and J ends lost 8 bases and 9 bases, in that order; junction bases with no gene match: 16. Germline V lookup: CDR1 LGHNT, CDR2 FRNRAP. Which cohort a participant joined came from the clinical history participants gave. Sequencing used PBMCs or T cells enriched from blood (not recorded which). This receptor was identified in a woman younger than 35 with acute COVID-19. This rearrangement joins TRBV12-5 to TRBJ2-4, with 7 bases that match TRBD1. This CDR3 is CASLNDLDRVTIQYF. CDR3 nucleotide sequence: TGTGCTAGTCTGAATGATCTCGACAGGGTGACCATTCAGTACTTC. Complete variable domain (other parts from reference TRBV12-5 and TRBJ2-4): DARVTQTPRHKVTEMGQEVTMRCQPILGHNTVFWYRQTMMQGLELLAYFRNRAPLDDSGMPKDRFSAEMPDATLATLKIQPSEPRDSAVYFCASLNDLDRVTIQYFGAGTRLSVL.